Shown below are 8 T cell receptor beta chains from a single sample sequenced in a study of blood T cell repertoires in COVID-19. The method was immunoSEQ multiplex PCR; TCRdb's version includes in-frame clones alone and lacks a portion of them. This repertoire shows around 250,000 clones, around 81% found once; its top ten account for 4% to 5.5%. Input material: peripheral blood. Receptors were obtained from a man in his fifties with active or convalescent COVID-19.

This clone appeared a few times. The gene calls are TRBV28 and TRBJ1-3; possibly TRBD1 for D (6 bases). Trimming pared 8 bases from V and 0 bases from J, leaving 11 bases between. The CDR3 spans 14 residues. In germline, CDR1 is MDHEN, CDR2 SYDVKM. CDR3 loop: CASRGGSSGNTIYF. The CDR3 DNA reads as TGTGCCAGCCGGGGGGGCAGCTCTGGAAACACCATATATTTT. Full variable domain (missing parts from reference TRBV28 and TRBJ1-3): DVKVTQSSRYLVKRTGEKVFLECVQDMDHENMFWYRQDPGLGLRLIYFSYDVKMKEKGDIPEGYSVSREKKERFSLILESASTNQTSMYLCASRGGSSGNTIYFGEGSWLTVV.

About this clone itself: Other DNA sequences of this sample code for an identical CDR3. The chain employs TRBV2 and TRBJ1-1; D possibly corresponds to TRBD1 (5 bases). This CDR3 has 13 residues. V was cut by 6 bases and J by 1 base, with 9 bases left in between. The germline V gene has CDR1 SNHLY and CDR2 FYNNEI. The CDR3 DNA reads TGTGCCAGCAGCCTCGACAGGAACACTGAAGCTTTCTTT. Protein sequence: CASSLDRNTEAFF. The entire variable domain, with the rest obtained from reference TRBV2 and TRBJ1-1, is as follows: EPEVTQTPSHQVTQMGQEVILRCVPISNHLYFYWYRQILGQKVEFLVSFYNNEISEKSEIFDDQFSVERPDGSNFTLKIRSTKLEDSAMYFCASSLDRNTEAFFGQGTRLTVV.

The rearrangement joins TRBV27 to TRBJ1-2; D unresolved. Germline V gene sequence: CDR1 MNHEY, CDR2 SMNVEV (reference sequence). Trimming took off 0 bases at V and 8 bases at J, with 13 bases between the two ends. The CDR3 spans 14 residues. The CDR3 DNA sequence: TGTGCCAGCAGTTTATCGGGTCCAGCGGGGGGCTACACCTTC. This codes for CASSLSGPAGGYTF.

In its sample, this clone was seen a few times. V and J are TRBV12-5 and TRBJ2-1; 7 bases agree with TRBD2. This CDR3 contains 14 residues. Germline V gene sequence: CDR1 LGHNT, CDR2 FRNRAP. With V trimmed by 6 bases and J by 8 bases, 10 bases remained unmatched. CDR3 in DNA: TGTGCTAGTGGACCTAGCGGATCTGGCGATGAGCAGTTCTTC. Encoded protein: CASGPSGSGDEQFF.

The chain links TRBV4-2 to TRBJ1-6; D is unclear. This CDR3 has 15 residues. CDR1 is LGHNA, CDR2 YNFKEQ, per germline. The ends were cut back, 4 bases at V and 0 bases at J, with 7 bases in the middle. The CDR3 here is CASSPQASYNSPLHF. CDR3 nucleotide sequence: TGTGCCAGCAGCCCTCAGGCCTCCTATAATTCACCCCTCCACTTT.

V is TRBV5-1 and J is TRBJ2-1, with a weak D call TRBD1 (5 bases). Trimming removed 4 bases at V and 0 bases at J, with 11 bases between. CDR1 and CDR2 from the germline V gene are SGHRS and YFSETQ. The CDR3 is 15 amino acids. For the CDR3, the DNA is TGCGCCAGCAGCCTGCAAGGGGCCTCCTACAATGAGCAGTTCTTC. Its protein is CASSLQGASYNEQFF.

The chain joins TRBV3-1 (or the pseudogene TRBV3-2) to TRBJ2-7; D not certain. CDR1 LGHDT and CDR2 YNNKEL come from the germline V gene (reference sequence). The CDR3 is 14 amino acids. V dropped 1 base and J dropped 7 bases, with 14 bases sitting between them. CDR3 in DNA: TGTGCCAGCAGCCAAGGGAGAGCCGGTGGGGAGCAGTACTTC. Translation: CASSQGRAGGEQYF.

The rearrangement uses TRBV7-3 and TRBJ2-5, with 15 bases matching TRBD2. The CDR3 loop spans 16 amino acids. Germline CDR1 SGHTA, CDR2 FQGTGA. Trimming took 2 bases from V and 5 from J; bases not matched to a gene: 3. As DNA, the CDR3 is TGTGCCAGCAGCTTATGGGGACTAGCGGGGGGTGAGACCCAGTACTTC. Its protein product is CASSLWGLAGGETQYF.